These 27 T cell receptor beta chains were sequenced from one sample in a study of OX40 agonist ivuxolimab in advanced cancers. Profiled with immunoSEQ multiplex PCR; TCRdb holds only in-frame clones, not every one. The repertoire holds approximately 48,000 clones, with 80% as singletons. The material was CD4+ or CD8+ T cells sorted from blood, obtained in a trial of the OX40 agonist ivuxolimab. These receptors originate from an adult with an advanced solid tumor such as melanoma, head and neck, liver or kidney cancer.

The V call is TRBV19, the J call TRBJ1-5, with D unclear. This CDR3 comprises 17 residues. Trimming pared 6 bases from V and 1 base from J, leaving 19 bases between. CDR1 and CDR2 (germline): LNHDA, SQIVND (reference sequence). This CDR3 is CASSKGPKRTSNQPQHF. The CDR3 nucleotides are TGTGCCAGTAGCAAGGGCCCGAAGCGGACGAGCAATCAGCCCCAGCATTTT. Full variable domain (rest looked up from reference TRBV19 and TRBJ1-5): DGGITQSPKYLFRKEGQNVTLSCEQNLNHDAMYWYRQDPGQGLRLIYYSQIVNDFQKGDIAEGYSVSREKKESFPLTVTSAQKNPTAFYLCASSKGPKRTSNQPQHFGDGTRLSIL.

This clone was counted a few times. The chain links TRBV7-9 to TRBJ2-2, with TRBD2 matching 16 bases. Germline V gene sequence: CDR1 SEHNR, CDR2 FQNEAQ (reference sequence). CDR3 length: 17 amino acids. The ends lost 6 bases at V and 6 bases at J; junction bases unmatched: 7. The CDR3 sequence is CASRPGLAGGKAGELFF. DNA of the CDR3: TGTGCCAGCAGACCGGGACTAGCGGGAGGGAAGGCCGGGGAGCTGTTTTTT.

The V call is TRBV7-2, the J call TRBJ1-2, with D perhaps matching TRBD1 (6 bases). CDR1 is SGHTA, CDR2 FQGNSA, per germline. V lost 7 bases and J lost 1, with 13 bases in between. The CDR3 is 14 amino acids. The CDR3 region has the DNA TGTGCCAGCACCCAAGGGGGGGGTAACTATGGCTACACCTTC. Translating gives CASTQGGGNYGYTF.

The genes are TRBV27 and TRBJ1-5; D perhaps matches TRBD1 (6 bases). V was pared by 5 bases and J by 2 bases, with 16 bases between. The germline gives CDR1 MNHEY, CDR2 SMNVEV (reference sequence). There are 16 residues in the CDR3. The chain's CDR3 is CASSNRGGGRNQPQHF. As DNA, the CDR3 is TGTGCCAGCAGTAATCGAGGGGGGGGCCGCAATCAGCCCCAGCATTTT.

This clone was observed once. This chain links TRBV18 with TRBJ1-3, with unresolved D. Germline CDR1 and CDR2: KGHSH and LQKENI. The CDR3 extends over 16 amino acids. V was trimmed by 0 bases and J by 4 bases, leaving 13 bases between them. The CDR3 DNA follows: TGTGCCAGCTCACCACCGGACGGGGTTGTGGGAAACACCATATATTTT. Translated, it gives CASSPPDGVVGNTIYF. The full variable domain, with the rest looked up from reference TRBV18 and TRBJ1-3, is NAGVMQNPRHLVRRRGQEARLRCSPMKGHSHVYWYRQLPEEGLKFMVYLQKENIIDESGMPKERFSAEFPKEGPSILRIQQVVRGDSAAYFCASSPPDGVVGNTIYFGEGSWLTVV.

In nucleotides, the CDR3 is TGTGCCAGCAGTTTACCATCGTCCAGGACCTATGGCTACACCTTC. It yields the protein CASSLPSSRTYGYTF. This sequence joins TRBV28 and TRBJ1-2; D remains unclear. The V end was cut by 2 bases, the J end by 4 bases, with 14 bases between. Germline V gene lookup returns CDR1 MDHEN and CDR2 SYDVKM. This CDR3 is built from 15 residues.

CDR3 loop: CASRKTSGNGELFF. CDR3 DNA: TGTGCCAGCAGGAAGACTAGCGGGAATGGGGAGCTGTTTTTT. The genes are TRBV2 and TRBJ2-2, with TRBD2 matching 11 bases. The CDR3 is 14 residues long. The J segment lost 8 bases and the V segment lost 6 bases, leaving 5 bases of the junction unmatched. Looked up from germline, CDR1 is SNHLY and CDR2 is FYNNEI.

J is TRBJ2-5 and V is TRBV27, with 8 nucleotides matching TRBD1. The germline V gene has CDR1 MNHEY and CDR2 SMNVEV (reference sequence). The length of the CDR3 is 16 residues. After removal of 1 base from V and 1 base from J, the junction contained 5 bases not matched to a gene. The DNA for the CDR3 is TGTGCCAGCAGTTTATTCCAGGGGGCGATCCAAGAGACCCAGTACTTC. As protein: CASSLFQGAIQETQYF.

J is TRBJ2-2 and V is TRBV5-1; the D gene is possibly TRBD1 (5 bases). The V and J ends lost 1 base and 4 bases respectively, with 20 bases between them. This CDR3 region has 18 residues. Germline assignment: CDR1 SGHRS and CDR2 YFSETQ. CDR3 nucleotide sequence: TGCGCCAGCAGCTTGTTTAGTATCAGGGCAGGTGCCACCGGGGAGCTGTTTTTT. Protein sequence: CASSLFSIRAGATGELFF.

V and J are TRBV11-2 and TRBJ2-5; D could derive from TRBD1 or TRBD2 (7 bases each). The V end lost 0 bases, the J end lost 5 bases, and 22 bases lay between the germline ends. CDR3 length: 18 amino acids. Germline V gives CDR1 SGHAT, CDR2 FQNNGV. CDR3 sequence (DNA): TGTGCCAGCAGCTTAGATTTGTTAGGGGGGAGGGGGCTGGAGACCCAGTACTTC. As protein: CASSLDLLGGRGLETQYF.

The table lists this clone with many counts. This chain links TRBV5-1 with TRBJ1-1, with D possibly matching TRBD1 (5 bases). V dropped 7 bases and J dropped 9 bases, with 16 bases sitting between them. This CDR3 comprises 12 residues. The germline CDR1 and CDR2 sequences are SGHRS and YFSETQ. The CDR3 protein is CASHQGGKKAFF. The CDR3 DNA follows: TGCGCCAGCCACCAGGGAGGGAAAAAAGCTTTCTTT.

V is TRBV10-1 and J is TRBJ2-5, with 12 bases lining up with TRBD2. This CDR3 contains 14 residues. CDR1 and CDR2 (germline): WNHNN, SYGVQD (reference sequence). V was pared by 5 bases and J by 4 bases, with 2 bases of the junction left unmatched. The DNA for the CDR3 is TGCGCCAGCAGTTCTAGCGGGAGGGGAGAGACCCAGTACTTC. The encoded protein is CASSSSGRGETQYF.

This clone was detected a few times. The V call is TRBV5-1, the J call TRBJ2-5; 8 positions match TRBD1. The CDR3 contains 15 residues. The germline V gene has CDR1 SGHRS and CDR2 YFSETQ. Trimming took 3 bases from V and 1 from J; bases not matched to a gene: 5. The CDR3 here is CASSSNTGGQETQYF. The CDR3 nucleotides are TGCGCCAGCAGCTCAAACACAGGGGGCCAAGAGACCCAGTACTTC.

The chain uses TRBV5-1 and TRBJ2-1; 8 bases line up with TRBD1. J lost 5 bases, V lost 4 bases, and 5 bases had no gene match. There are 14 residues in the CDR3. The germline gives CDR1 SGHRS, CDR2 YFSETQ. The CDR3 loop reads CASSVQGADNEQFF. The CDR3 nucleotides read TGCGCCAGCAGCGTTCAGGGGGCGGACAATGAGCAGTTCTTC. The full variable domain, rest sourced from reference TRBV5-1 and TRBJ2-1, is KAGVTQTPRYLIKTRGQQVTLSCSPISGHRSVSWYQQTPGQGLQFLFEYFSETQRNKGNFPGRFSGRQFSNSRSEMNVSTLELGDSALYLCASSVQGADNEQFFGPGTRLTVL.

The J gene is TRBJ1-6, the V gene TRBV7-2; D is ambiguous. This CDR3 region has 13 residues. V dropped 3 bases and J dropped 5 bases, with 5 bases sitting between them. Looked up from germline, CDR1 is SGHTA and CDR2 is FQGNSA. CDR3 nucleotide sequence: TGTGCCAGCAGCTTGGTCCATAATTCACCCCTCCACTTT. It is translated as CASSLVHNSPLHF. The whole variable domain, remainder taken from reference TRBV7-2 and TRBJ1-6, is GAGVSQSPSNKVTEKGKDVELRCDPISGHTALYWYRQSLGQGLEFLIYFQGNSAPDKSGLPSDRFSAERTGGSVSTLTIQRTQQEDSAVYLCASSLVHNSPLHFGNGTRLTVT.

V and J are TRBV12-5 and TRBJ2-1, with a possible D match to TRBD1 (6 bases). The CDR3 is 13 amino acids. Germline V gives CDR1 LGHNT, CDR2 FRNRAP. Trimming left V 2 bases short and J 8 bases short, with 10 bases between. For the CDR3, the DNA is TGTGCTAGTGGTTTGAACAGGGTGGATGAGCAGTTCTTC. It encodes CASGLNRVDEQFF.

The chain recombines TRBV5-1 with TRBJ1-1; D ambiguous. Trimming shortened V by 2 bases and J by 1 base, and 9 bases separated the two germline ends. Germline V gene data show CDR1 as SGHRS and CDR2 as YFSETQ. This CDR3 comprises 14 residues. This CDR3 reads CASSLLDQNTEAFF. The CDR3, as DNA: TGCGCCAGCAGCTTACTGGACCAGAACACTGAAGCTTTCTTT.

V usage is TRBV6-6 and J usage is TRBJ2-5; D is undetermined. Germline V gene sequence: CDR1 MNHNY, CDR2 SVGAGI (reference sequence). V lost 0 bases to trimming and J lost 5 bases, with 10 bases between them. This CDR3 has 14 amino acids. DNA for the CDR3: TGTGCCAGCAGTTACTCGATAACGGGCGAGACCCAGTACTTC. It specifies CASSYSITGETQYF.

The V and J genes are TRBV13 and TRBJ2-3, with 9 nucleotides matching TRBD1. J gave up 6 bases and V 6 bases, and 4 bases lay outside the gene matches. In germline, CDR1 is PRHDT, CDR2 FYEKMQ (reference sequence). The CDR3 spans 13 residues. The CDR3 DNA reads as TGTGCCAGCAGGTGGGACAGGGAGGATACGCAGTATTTT. Amino acids: CASRWDREDTQYF.

Only one count was recorded for this clone. V is TRBV5-1 and J is TRBJ2-4; no firm D call. The CDR3 is made up of 13 amino acids. Germline V gene data show CDR1 as SGHRS and CDR2 as YFSETQ. V was shortened by 3 bases and J by 5 bases, with 9 bases between the two germline ends. In DNA form, the CDR3 reads TGCGCCAGCAGCTCGGGCCGCGAAAACATTCAGTACTTC. Its protein is CASSSGRENIQYF.

The chain couples TRBV2 to TRBJ1-4; TRBD1 matches at 8 bases. This CDR3 contains 14 residues. Germline assignment: CDR1 SNHLY and CDR2 FYNNEI. V trimming: 6 bases; J trimming: 3 bases; junction bases outside the gene matches: 3. The CDR3 DNA sequence: TGTGCCAGCAGCGTACAGGGGGCTAATGAAAAACTGTTTTTT. Residues: CASSVQGANEKLFF.

The chain carries TRBV2 and TRBJ2-5; 9 bases align to TRBD1. The V gene's germline CDR1 is SNHLY and CDR2 FYNNEI. CDR3 length: 15 residues. The V and J ends lost 6 bases and 5 bases, in that order; junction bases with no gene match: 10. The CDR3 loop reads CASRPGQGRGETQYF. CDR3 nucleotides: TGTGCCAGCAGGCCGGGACAGGGACGAGGGGAGACCCAGTACTTC.

The V gene is TRBV9, the J gene TRBJ2-5; 8 nucleotides line up with TRBD1. V lost 4 bases and J lost 2; bases outside the gene matches: 10. Germline V gene sequence: CDR1 SGDLS, CDR2 YYNGEE. The CDR3 loop spans 16 amino acids. Here the CDR3 DNA reads TGTGCCAGCAGCCCTCGGACAGGGTTTCTGCAAGAGACCCAGTACTTC. Translation: CASSPRTGFLQETQYF.

The V call is TRBV27, the J call TRBJ1-6; perhaps TRBD1 as D (5 bases). The CDR3 is 16 amino acids. CDR1 and CDR2 from the germline V gene are MNHEY and SMNVEV (reference sequence). V lost 8 bases and J lost 6, with 20 bases in between. The CDR3 is CASSPLPGLLNSPLHF. Here the CDR3 DNA reads TGTGCCAGCTCACCTCTCCCGGGACTCCTTAATTCACCCCTCCACTTT.

The genes are TRBV6-5 and TRBJ2-7; D gene ambiguous. The V gene lost 4 bases and the J gene lost 4 bases, with 11 bases spanning the gap. Per germline, CDR1 MNHEY and CDR2 SVGAGI. The CDR3 spans 13 residues. The CDR3 coding sequence is TGTGCCAGCAGTTCATTGATTCGGTACGAGCAGTACTTC. It codes for CASSSLIRYEQYF.

The DNA of the CDR3 is TGTGCCAGCAGATCCTACAGGGCGACTAATGAAAAACTGTTTTTT. It specifies CASRSYRATNEKLFF. J is TRBJ1-4 and V is TRBV7-9, with a possible D match to TRBD1 (6 bases). Deletions cut 6 bases from V and 2 bases from J, with 13 bases between. The CDR3 is 15 residues long. Looked up from germline, CDR1 is SEHNR and CDR2 is FQNEAQ (reference sequence).

J is TRBJ2-2 and V is TRBV2; maybe TRBD1 (5 bases). Per the germline V gene, CDR1 is SNHLY and CDR2 is FYNNEI. Deletions cut 6 bases from V and 6 bases from J, with 14 bases between. This CDR3 is 14 amino acids long. The CDR3 reads CASRRLGESGELFF. CDR3 DNA: TGTGCCAGCAGGAGGTTAGGGGAATCCGGGGAGCTGTTTTTT.